A single sample is the source of the 18 T cell receptor beta chains below, sequenced in a study of cytotoxic CD8 clonotypes in ibrutinib-treated CLL. The protocol was immunoSEQ multiplex PCR, while the TCRdb copy is restricted to in-frame clones and leaves out a portion. The table includes more than 200,000 clones, 70% detected once. Sequences were derived from PBMCs, sampled after 12 months of ibrutinib treatment. These receptors were collected from a human donor with chronic lymphocytic leukemia.

This chain uses TRBV6-5 with TRBJ2-1, with D hard to call. The germline V and J ends were trimmed by 5 bases and 3 bases, with 11 bases remaining between them. Per germline, CDR1 MNHEY and CDR2 SVGAGI. The CDR3 has 14 amino acids. CDR3 sequence reads: CASSRSGYYNEQFF. The DNA for the CDR3 is TGTGCCAGCAGTCGCTCCGGATACTACAATGAGCAGTTCTTC.

This clone was found a few times. The V call is TRBV6-1, the J call TRBJ1-5; D is ambiguous. Germline lookup yields CDR1 MNHNS and CDR2 SASEGT. Trimming pared 4 bases from V and 6 bases from J, leaving 7 bases between. The CDR3 is 12 residues long. CDR3 sequence: CASSGMVQPQHF. In DNA form, the CDR3 reads TGTGCCAGCAGTGGAATGGTTCAGCCCCAGCATTTT.

There are a few counts of this clone. The chain uses TRBV30 and TRBJ1-2; 10 positions agree with TRBD1. The CDR3 extends over 16 amino acids. CDR1 and CDR2 (germline): GTSNPN, SVGIG (reference sequence). V lost 2 bases, J lost 0 bases, and 6 bases stayed unmatched. The CDR3 sequence: CAWSYRTGGANYGYTF. The CDR3 bases are TGTGCCTGGAGTTACAGGACAGGGGGAGCTAACTATGGCTACACCTTC.

This clone came up once. The chain has TRBV19 and TRBJ1-1, with a possible D match to TRBD1 (6 bases). Germline V gives CDR1 LNHDA, CDR2 SQIVND (reference sequence). V was cut by 7 bases and J by 0 bases, with 18 bases left in between. The CDR3 spans 16 residues. Here the CDR3 reads CASIPTGGRMNTEAFF. The CDR3 nucleotides are TGTGCCAGTATTCCGACCGGGGGCAGGATGAACACTGAAGCTTTCTTT.

This rearrangement joins TRBV4-2 to TRBJ2-4, with 11 bases aligning to TRBD2. The CDR3 contains 15 residues. Looked up from germline, CDR1 is LGHNA and CDR2 is YNFKEQ. V shed 4 bases and J 8 bases; nucleotides not matched to a gene: 7. The CDR3: CASSRASGGPDIQYF. CDR3 DNA: TGTGCCAGCAGCCGAGCTAGCGGGGGGCCCGACATTCAGTACTTC.

The rearrangement uses TRBV6-5 and TRBJ1-1; possibly TRBD1 for D (6 bases). V shed 6 bases and J shed 5 bases, with 16 bases lying between them. The CDR3 has 14 amino acids. Germline V gene sequence: CDR1 MNHEY, CDR2 SVGAGI. The CDR3 coding sequence is TGTGCCAGCAGGCCTATTCAGGGGAGGACTGAAGCTTTCTTT. Its protein is CASRPIQGRTEAFF.

CDR3 nucleotide sequence: TGTGCCAGCAGTTTGTCCGGTTCCTACGAGCAGTACTTC. It specifies CASSLSGSYEQYF. The chain employs TRBV27 and TRBJ2-7; no clear D. Per germline, CDR1 MNHEY and CDR2 SMNVEV (reference sequence). Trimming pared 3 bases from V and 1 base from J, leaving 7 bases between. The length of the CDR3 is 13 residues.

The chain carries TRBV18 and TRBJ1-3; unclear D gene. Per the germline V gene, CDR1 is KGHSH and CDR2 is LQKENI. Between the trimmed V and J ends, which lost 1 base and 0 bases, there was a span of 10 bases. This CDR3 is 16 amino acids long. CDR3 protein: CASSPQQTSSGNTIYF. The CDR3 bases are TGTGCCAGCTCACCACAACAGACGAGCTCTGGAAACACCATATATTTT.

The genes are TRBV6-5 and TRBJ2-7; D unclear. Germline assignment: CDR1 MNHEY and CDR2 SVGAGI. V was cut by 4 bases and J by 0 bases, with 13 bases left in between. The CDR3 runs to 15 residues. The CDR3 sequence is CASSSPGSGSYEQYF. DNA for the CDR3: TGTGCCAGCAGTTCCCCCGGGTCGGGCTCCTACGAGCAGTACTTC.

This chain uses TRBV25-1 with TRBJ1-1, with D perhaps TRBD1 (6 bases). This CDR3 spans 13 amino acids. Germline CDR1 reads MGHDK; CDR2 reads SYGVNS. The germline V and J ends were trimmed by 4 bases and 5 bases, with 11 bases remaining between them. In nucleotides, the CDR3 is TGTGCCAGCAGTGTGGGGGGGCGAACTGAAGCTTTCTTT. Protein sequence: CASSVGGRTEAFF.

The chain links TRBV2 to TRBJ2-3; TRBD1 is a possible D gene (6 bases). The CDR3 covers 14 residues. Germline loops: CDR1 SNHLY, CDR2 FYNNEI. Trimming cost V 6 bases and J 0 bases, with 10 bases left between them. The CDR3 loop reads CASRRTGSTDTQYF. CDR3 sequence (DNA): TGTGCCAGCAGGCGCACAGGGAGCACAGATACGCAGTATTTT.

The rearrangement links TRBV29-1 to TRBJ1-1, with D possibly being TRBD1 (6 bases). The CDR3 is 13 residues long. The V and J ends lost 7 bases and 0 bases respectively, with 12 bases between them. Germline values: CDR1 SQVTM, CDR2 ANQGSEA. The CDR3 DNA reads as TGCAGCGCTAAGACAGGCCTGAACACTGAAGCTTTCTTT. The encoded protein is CSAKTGLNTEAFF. The entire variable domain, with the rest obtained from reference TRBV29-1 and TRBJ1-1, is as follows: SAVISQKPSRDICQRGTSLTIQCQVDSQVTMMFWYRQQPGQSLTLIATANQGSEATYESGFVIDKFPISRPNLTFSTLTVSNMSPEDSSIYLCSAKTGLNTEAFFGQGTRLTVV.

The chain joins TRBV15 to TRBJ2-7, with 9 nucleotides matching TRBD1. Germline trimming cut 8 bases from V and 3 bases from J; bases unmatched to any gene: 2. Germline CDR1 is LNHNV and CDR2 is YYDKDF (reference sequence). The length of the CDR3 is 12 residues. CDR3 in DNA: TGTGCCACCGGGACAGGGCTCTACGAGCAGTACTTC. Translating gives CATGTGLYEQYF.

This clone has just a few counts. The chain employs TRBV13 and TRBJ1-2; D unclear. The V and J ends lost 6 bases and 3 bases respectively, with 11 bases between them. Germline CDR1 PRHDT, CDR2 FYEKMQ (reference sequence). This CDR3 region has 13 residues. The CDR3 sequence: CASRPRLDYGYTF. The CDR3 DNA reads as TGTGCCAGCAGGCCGAGGTTGGACTATGGCTACACCTTC.

The sample holds one count of this clone. The V call is TRBV28, the J call TRBJ1-1, with TRBD1 as a possible D gene (6 bases). Trimming took 7 bases from V and 0 from J, leaving 18 bases between them. Germline assignment: CDR1 MDHEN and CDR2 SYDVKM. This CDR3 has 16 amino acids. CDR3 bases: TGTGCCAGCAATCCTTATTACAGGGAGGTGAACACTGAAGCTTTCTTT. Its translation is CASNPYYREVNTEAFF. Variable domain in full (rest from reference TRBV28 and TRBJ1-1): DVKVTQSSRYLVKRTGEKVFLECVQDMDHENMFWYRQDPGLGLRLIYFSYDVKMKEKGDIPEGYSVSREKKERFSLILESASTNQTSMYLCASNPYYREVNTEAFFGQGTRLTVV.

The chain uses TRBV30 and TRBJ1-4, with D unresolved. V lost 2 bases to trimming and J lost 4 bases, with 11 bases between them. Germline values: CDR1 GTSNPN, CDR2 SVGIG (reference sequence). This CDR3 is 14 amino acids long. Here the CDR3 reads CAWSLSGFNEKLFF. The DNA for the CDR3 is TGTGCCTGGAGTTTGAGTGGGTTTAATGAAAAACTGTTTTTT.

This chain connects TRBV5-6 to TRBJ1-2, with a weak D call TRBD1 (5 bases). Germline CDR1 reads SGHDT; CDR2 reads YYEEEE. This CDR3 has 17 residues. V gave up 6 bases and J gave up 0 bases, with 21 bases separating them. The CDR3 sequence is CASKSKPGGTANYGYTF. CDR3 nucleotides: TGTGCCAGCAAGTCCAAGCCCGGGGGGACTGCTAACTATGGCTACACCTTC. Full variable domain (rest looked up from reference TRBV5-6 and TRBJ1-2): DAGVTQSPTHLIKTRGQQVTLRCSPKSGHDTVSWYQQALGQGPQFIFQYYEEEERQRGNFPDRFSGHQFPNYSSELNVNALLLGDSALYLCASKSKPGGTANYGYTFGSGTRLTVV.

The V gene is TRBV5-1, the J gene TRBJ1-1, with TRBD1 matching 8 bases. The V gene end was trimmed by 1 base and the J gene end by 6 bases; junction bases not matched to a gene: 8. CDR1 is SGHRS, CDR2 YFSETQ, per germline. CDR3 size: 15 residues. The CDR3 DNA reads as TGCGCCAGCAGCTTGAGGACAGGGACGGATGCTGAAGCTTTCTTT. Protein product: CASSLRTGTDAEAFF.